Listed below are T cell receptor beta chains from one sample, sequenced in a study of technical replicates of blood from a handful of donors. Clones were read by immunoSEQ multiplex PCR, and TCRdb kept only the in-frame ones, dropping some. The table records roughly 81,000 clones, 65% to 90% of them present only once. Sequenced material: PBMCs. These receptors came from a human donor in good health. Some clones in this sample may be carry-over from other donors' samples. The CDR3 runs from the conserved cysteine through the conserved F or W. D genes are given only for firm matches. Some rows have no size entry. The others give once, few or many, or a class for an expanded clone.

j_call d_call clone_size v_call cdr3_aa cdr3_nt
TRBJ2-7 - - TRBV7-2 CASSLAAGGRAEQYF TGTGCCAGCAGCTTAGCCGCCGGGGGGCGAGCGGAGCAGTACTTC
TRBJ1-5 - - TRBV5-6 CASSSRRGNQPQHF TGTGCCAGCAGCTCGAGACGGGGGAATCAGCCCCAGCATTTT
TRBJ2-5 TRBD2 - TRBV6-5 CASSYPERGGSETQYF TGTGCCAGCAGTTACCCAGAGCGGGGGGGCTCGGAGACCCAGTACTTC
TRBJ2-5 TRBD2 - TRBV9 CASSVGTSGRETQYF TGTGCCAGCAGCGTAGGGACTAGCGGGAGAGAGACCCAGTACTTC
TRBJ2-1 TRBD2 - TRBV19 CASSILAVYNEQFF TGTGCCAGTAGTATACTAGCGGTATACAATGAGCAGTTCTTC
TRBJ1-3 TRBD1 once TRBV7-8 CASSARQGARTIYF TGTGCCAGCAGCGCCCGACAGGGGGCGCGCACCATATATTTT
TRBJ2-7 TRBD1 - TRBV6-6 CASSWDSSEQYF TGTGCCAGCAGTTGGGACAGCTCGGAGCAGTACTTC
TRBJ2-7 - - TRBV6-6 CASSMGNYYEQYF TGTGCCAGCAGCATGGGCAATTACTACGAGCAGTACTTC
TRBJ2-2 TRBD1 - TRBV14 CASSQRTGNTGELFF TGTGCCAGCAGCCAACGGACAGGGAACACCGGGGAGCTGTTTTTT
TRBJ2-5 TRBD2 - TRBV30 CAWSRGLGKETQYF TGTGCCTGGAGTAGGGGACTAGGTAAAGAGACCCAGTACTTC
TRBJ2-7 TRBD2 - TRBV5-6 CASSSRTSANSYEQYF TGTGCCAGCAGCTCCCGGACTAGCGCTAACTCCTACGAGCAGTACTTC
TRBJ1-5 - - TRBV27 CASSADRFYQPQHF TGTGCCAGCAGTGCAGACAGGTTCTATCAGCCCCAGCATTTT
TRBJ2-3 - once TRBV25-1 CASSEQKTDTQYF TGTGCCAGCAGTGAGCAGAAAACAGATACGCAGTATTTT
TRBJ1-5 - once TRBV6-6 CASSLSGGGQPQHF TGTGCCAGCAGTTTATCGGGGGGTGGGCAGCCCCAGCATTTT
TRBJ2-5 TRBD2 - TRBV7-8 CASSLEVSGGETQYF TGTGCCAGCAGCTTAGAGGTTAGCGGGGGAGAGACCCAGTACTTC
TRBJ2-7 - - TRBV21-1 CASSSQGGEYEQYF TGTGCCAGCAGCTCCCAGGGAGGGGAATACGAGCAGTACTTC
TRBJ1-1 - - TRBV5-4 CASSLTGRTEAFF TGTGCCAGCAGCTTGACAGGGCGTACTGAAGCTTTCTTT
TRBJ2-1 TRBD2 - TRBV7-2 CASDLGTSGNEQFF TGTGCCAGCGACTTGGGGACTAGCGGGAATGAGCAGTTCTTC
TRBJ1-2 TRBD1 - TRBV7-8 CASSLGQALNGYTF TGTGCCAGCAGCTTGGGACAGGCGCTCAATGGCTACACCTTC
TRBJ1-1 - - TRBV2 CASTLLGAETEAFF TGTGCCAGCACGTTGTTAGGGGCGGAAACTGAAGCTTTCTTT
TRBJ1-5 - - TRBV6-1 CAGGDGETHQPQHF TGTGCTGGGGGGGACGGAGAGACCCATCAGCCCCAGCATTTT
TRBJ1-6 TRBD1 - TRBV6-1 CASTDRGWSPLHF TGTGCCAGCACGGACAGGGGTTGGTCACCCCTCCACTTT
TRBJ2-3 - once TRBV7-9 CASSLASGRTDTQYF TGTGCCAGCAGCTTAGCGTCAGGTCGGACAGATACGCAGTATTTT
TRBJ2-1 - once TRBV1 CTSSQEREEQFF TGCACCAGCAGCCAAGAGAGGGAAGAGCAGTTCTTC
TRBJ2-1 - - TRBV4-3 CASSQQGLVNEQFF TGCGCCAGCAGCCAACAGGGACTCGTCAATGAGCAGTTCTTC
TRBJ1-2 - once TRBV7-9 CASSQATYGYTF TGTGCCAGTTCACAGGCTACCTATGGCTACACCTTC
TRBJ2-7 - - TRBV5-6 CASSLAGNSYEQYF TGTGCCAGCAGCTTGGCAGGAAACTCCTACGAGCAGTACTTC
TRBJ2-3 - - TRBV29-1 CSVTGLAGRTDTQYF TGCAGCGTCACTGGGTTGGCGGGAAGGACAGATACGCAGTATTTT
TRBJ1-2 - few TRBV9 CASSPVGQSSNGYTF TGTGCCAGCAGCCCGGTGGGGCAGTCCTCGAATGGCTACACCTTC
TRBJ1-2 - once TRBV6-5 CASSYLGGSANYGYTF TGTGCCAGCAGTTACCTCGGGGGATCAGCTAACTATGGCTACACCTTC
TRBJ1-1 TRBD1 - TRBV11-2 CASSTGTADTEAFF TGTGCCAGCAGTACCGGGACAGCGGACACTGAAGCTTTCTTT
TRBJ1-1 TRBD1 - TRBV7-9 CASSLGTGVNTEAFF TGTGCCAGCAGCTTGGGGACAGGCGTAAACACTGAAGCTTTCTTT
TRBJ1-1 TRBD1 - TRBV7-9 CASSLVDRDAFF TGTGCCAGCAGCTTAGTAGACAGGGATGCTTTCTTT